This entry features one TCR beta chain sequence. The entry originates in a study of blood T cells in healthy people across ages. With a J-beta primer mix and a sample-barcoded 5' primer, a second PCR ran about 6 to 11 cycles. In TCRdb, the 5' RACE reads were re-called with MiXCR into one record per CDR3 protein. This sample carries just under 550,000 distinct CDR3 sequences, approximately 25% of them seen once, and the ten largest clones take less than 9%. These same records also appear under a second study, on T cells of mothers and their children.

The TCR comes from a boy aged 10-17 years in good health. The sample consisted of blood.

CDR3 in amino acids: CATSRVATNTEAFF. DNA for the CDR3: TGTGCCACCAGCAGAGTGGCGACTAACACTGAAGCTTTCTTT. The rearrangement joins TRBV15 to TRBJ1-1; D is unclear. Germline lookup yields CDR1 LNHNV and CDR2 YYDKDF (reference sequence). The length of the CDR3 is 14 residues. V was trimmed by 1 base and J by 2 bases, leaving 8 bases between them.